The following is a T cell receptor (beta chain) sequence with its context. Its antigen is as yet unknown. The V gene's germline CDR1 is SGHTA and CDR2 FQGTGA. The CDR3 spans 13 residues. The J segment lost 7 bases and the V segment lost 5 bases, leaving 5 bases of the junction unmatched. The sample belongs to a study of cytomegalovirus exposure and HLA in healthy donors. Study background: There were several hundred genotyped donors. Of these, roughly 80% fell in the genetic ancestry cluster associated with self-reported Caucasian donors. Study observations and caveats: In a later analysis, common viral pathogens appeared linked to several of the most significant clusters. Later on, an analysis tied under 20,000 TCR beta sequences to HLA alleles at 0.05 false discovery rate.

PCR used 60 Vbeta primers and 13 Jbeta primers. The table came from immunoSEQ multiplex PCR; TCRdb's copy has only in-frame clones and leaves some out. This table holds about 67,000 clones, 68% found once. Healthy bone marrow donors supplied every sample. Material for sequencing was PBMCs. The chain recombines TRBV7-3 with TRBJ1-2; 9 nucleotides match TRBD1. The TCR originated in a woman in her twenties or thirties in good health and CMV-seronegative. The CDR3 DNA reads TGTGCCAGCAGCCAACAGGGGGCATTTGGCTACACCTTC. This gives the protein CASSQQGAFGYTF. Full variable domain (outside the CDR3, taken from reference TRBV7-3 and TRBJ1-2): GAGVSQTPSNKVTEKGKYVELRCDPISGHTALYWYRQSLGQGPEFLIYFQGTGAADDSGLPNDRFFAVRPEGSVSTLKIQRTERGDSAVYLCASSQQGAFGYTFGSGTRLTVV.